Below are 8 T cell receptor beta chains sequenced from a single sample in a study of cytomegalovirus exposure and HLA in healthy donors. The study ran its PCR with 60 Vbeta and 13 Jbeta primers. Profiling relied on immunoSEQ multiplex PCR, and the TCRdb table lists in-frame clones only, not all of them. The sample has 150,000 to 180,000 clones, 75% to 85% seen once. Specimen: PBMCs. The receptor source for this set is a young man in good health and CMV-seropositive.

V and J are TRBV28 and TRBJ1-3, with 10 bases identical to TRBD1. The trim removed 3 bases at V and 12 bases at J, leaving 2 bases unmatched. Germline CDR1 MDHEN, CDR2 SYDVKM. CDR3 length: 12 amino acids. The CDR3, as DNA: TGTGCCAGCAGTTTCGGACAGGGGGGCATATATTTT. This sequence encodes CASSFGQGGIYF.

CDR3 nucleotides: TGTGCCAGCAGCTGGGGGGACAATCAGCCCCAGCATTTT. Protein product: CASSWGDNQPQHF. This sequence joins TRBV7-9 and TRBJ1-5; TRBD1 is a possible D gene (5 bases). The CDR3 totals 13 residues. Trimming cost V 4 bases and J 3 bases, with 7 bases left between them. Germline V gives CDR1 SEHNR, CDR2 FQNEAQ (reference sequence).

The table lists this clone with a few counts. The chain combines TRBV7-2 with TRBJ2-7; TRBD2 agrees at 8 bases. The CDR3 runs to 13 residues. The V gene end was trimmed by 2 bases and the J gene end by 5 bases; junction bases not matched to a gene: 2. Germline V gene data show CDR1 as SGHTA and CDR2 as FQGNSA. CDR3 amino acids: CASSLSGSHEQYF. Written as DNA, the CDR3 is TGTGCCAGCAGCTTAAGCGGGAGCCACGAGCAGTACTTC. Combining the CDR3 with reference TRBV7-2 and TRBJ2-7 gives the whole variable domain GAGVSQSPSNKVTEKGKDVELRCDPISGHTALYWYRQSLGQGLEFLIYFQGNSAPDKSGLPSDRFSAERTGGSVSTLTIQRTQQEDSAVYLCASSLSGSHEQYFGPGTRLTVT.

The CDR3 loop is CASKSWSTDTQYF. The CDR3 DNA follows: TGTGCCAGCAAGAGTTGGAGCACAGATACGCAGTATTTT. The genes are TRBV2 and TRBJ2-3; D not resolved. Germline CDR1 reads SNHLY; CDR2 reads FYNNEI. V dropped 7 bases and J dropped 0 bases, with 8 bases sitting between them. The CDR3 has 13 residues.

CDR3 nucleotides: TGCGCCAGCAGCTTGGAGGGGCTCAACTATGGCTACACCTTC. This translates into CASSLEGLNYGYTF. The chain has TRBV5-1 and TRBJ1-2; a possible D gene is TRBD1 (5 bases). CDR1 and CDR2 from the germline V gene are SGHRS and YFSETQ. The CDR3 length is 14 residues. Trimming stripped 0 bases from V and 2 bases from J, with 8 bases between.

The chain employs TRBV6-6 and TRBJ2-1; D not resolved. The germline V gene has CDR1 MNHNY and CDR2 SVGAGI (reference sequence). The CDR3 totals 12 residues. V gave up 10 bases and J gave up 9 bases, with 16 bases separating them. The CDR3 DNA reads TGTGCCACAGCCCCCGTACGGAGTGAGCAGTTCTTC. This gives the protein CATAPVRSEQFF.

This chain joins TRBV11-2 and TRBJ1-3; D is undetermined. The germline gives CDR1 SGHAT, CDR2 FQNNGV. V was clipped by 4 bases and J by 2 bases, with 6 bases between them. The CDR3 is made up of 13 amino acids. The CDR3 is CASSSSPGNTIYF. The CDR3 coding sequence is TGTGCCAGCAGCTCTAGCCCTGGAAACACCATATATTTT.

V usage is TRBV4-3 and J usage is TRBJ2-1; 9 nucleotides match TRBD1. Per germline, CDR1 LGHNA and CDR2 YSLEER. With 1 base clipped from V and 7 bases from J, the junction kept 8 bases outside the gene matches. This CDR3 comprises 16 residues. CDR3 region: CASSQGSGQGRNEQFF. CDR3 DNA sequence: TGCGCCAGCAGCCAAGGGTCGGGACAGGGAAGGAATGAGCAGTTCTTC.